This passage covers 22 T cell receptor beta chains from one sample sequenced in a study of spatial heterogeneity in lung cancer. TCRdb re-derived calls from the 5' RACE reads in MiXCR, one entry per CDR3 protein. The sample lists about 86,000 distinct CDR3 sequences, roughly an eighth occurring once. Time point defined: sample taken at primary tumor resection. No cells were sorted before sequencing. The whole RNA sequenced was extracted from tumor, nontumor lung or frozen PBMC. The specimen comprised PBMCs, sampled at surgery. These receptors came from a male donor with early-stage non-small cell lung cancer.

Many counts were recorded for this clonotype. The V call is TRBV27, the J call TRBJ1-3; tentative D call: TRBD1 (5 bases). Trimming took 8 bases from V and 0 from J, leaving 14 bases between them. Germline V gene data show CDR1 as MNHEY and CDR2 as SMNVEV (reference sequence). The CDR3 loop spans 15 amino acids. CDR3 residues: CASSSGRPSGNTIYF. DNA for the CDR3: TGTGCCAGCTCATCAGGGAGACCCTCTGGAAACACCATATATTTT.

J is TRBJ2-2 and V is TRBV19; 7 bases agree with TRBD1. V trimming: 6 bases; J trimming: 4 bases; junction bases outside the gene matches: 5. The CDR3 loop spans 14 amino acids. From germline, CDR1 is LNHDA and CDR2 SQIVND (reference sequence). The CDR3 sequence is CASRVGQTTGELFF. In nucleotides, the CDR3 is TGTGCCAGTAGGGTGGGACAGACCACCGGGGAGCTGTTTTTT.

This clonotype was counted between two and nine times. The chain is built from TRBV6-5 and TRBJ1-5, with D hard to call. The ends were cut back, 1 base at V and 4 bases at J, with 8 bases in the middle. Germline CDR1 and CDR2: MNHEY and SVGAGI. The CDR3 length is 14 residues. The CDR3 DNA reads as TGTGCCAGCAGTTACTGCCACGGGAATCAGCCCCAGCATTTT. As protein: CASSYCHGNQPQHF.

J is TRBJ2-7 and V is TRBV7-6; TRBD2 matches 10 bases. Germline CDR1 is SGHVS and CDR2 is FNYEAQ. Trimming took 5 bases from V and 0 from J; bases not matched to a gene: 4. CDR3 size: 15 residues. CDR3 sequence: CASSPGTSVSYEQYF. As DNA, the CDR3 is TGTGCCAGCAGCCCCGGGACTAGCGTCTCCTACGAGCAGTACTTC.

There are many counts of this clonotype. The genes are TRBV19 and TRBJ1-5; 7 nucleotides match TRBD1. The V gene end was trimmed by 4 bases and the J gene end by 7 bases; junction bases not matched to a gene: 7. The germline V gene has CDR1 LNHDA and CDR2 SQIVND (reference sequence). There are 14 residues in the CDR3. The CDR3 bases are TGTGCCAGTAGTAGTAGGACAGGCTGGCAGCCCCAGCATTTT. Amino acids: CASSSRTGWQPQHF. The full variable domain, its missing parts supplied by reference TRBV19 and TRBJ1-5, is DGGITQSPKYLFRKEGQNVTLSCEQNLNHDAMYWYRQDPGQGLRLIYYSQIVNDFQKGDIAEGYSVSREKKESFPLTVTSAQKNPTAFYLCASSSRTGWQPQHFGDGTRLSIL.

The J gene is TRBJ2-7, the V gene TRBV19; 12 bases are a match to TRBD1. V lost 6 bases, J lost 5 bases, and 5 bases stayed unmatched. Looked up from germline, CDR1 is LNHDA and CDR2 is SQIVND (reference sequence). CDR3 length: 14 residues. As DNA, the CDR3 is TGTGCCAGTAGCGACCGGGACAGGGGGCACGAGCAGTACTTC. It encodes CASSDRDRGHEQYF.

There are a few counts of this clonotype. The chain uses TRBV11-2 and TRBJ2-5; D possibly corresponds to TRBD2 (5 bases). This CDR3 region has 13 residues. The V gene lost 5 bases and the J gene lost 5 bases, with 12 bases spanning the gap. Germline V lookup: CDR1 SGHAT, CDR2 FQNNGV. This chain's CDR3 is CASSLPGLETQYF. For the CDR3, the DNA is TGTGCCAGCAGCCTGCCGGGATTGGAGACCCAGTACTTC.

This clonotype came up many times. V gene TRBV5-6 combines with J gene TRBJ1-1; 8 bases are shared with TRBD1. The germline CDR1 and CDR2 sequences are SGHDT and YYEEEE. The CDR3 sequence is 14 residues long. V dropped 4 bases and J dropped 4; count of bases not matched to a gene: 6. The CDR3 DNA is TGTGCCAGCAGCCCAGGAGACAGGGGCACTGAAGCTTTCTTT. Its protein product is CASSPGDRGTEAFF.

This clonotype was detected a few times. The chain combines TRBV5-6 with TRBJ2-7, with D maybe TRBD1 (6 bases). Germline V gene data show CDR1 as SGHDT and CDR2 as YYEEEE. CDR3 length: 13 amino acids. V gave up 6 bases and J gave up 5 bases, with 15 bases separating them. The CDR3 is CASTTTGNHEQYF. CDR3 sequence (DNA): TGTGCCAGCACCACCACAGGGAACCACGAGCAGTACTTC.

This clonotype has only a few counts. The V call is TRBV7-8, the J call TRBJ1-5; D gene uncertain. V was pared by 4 bases and J by 7 bases, with 17 bases between. The CDR3 sequence is 15 residues long. Germline V CDR1 and CDR2: SGHVS, FQNEAQ. CDR3 nucleotide sequence: TGTGCCAGCAGCTCCGGACCGACCGTCGAACAGCCCCAGCATTTT. Its protein product is CASSSGPTVEQPQHF.

This clonotype has more than one count but fewer than ten. The chain recombines TRBV11-1 with TRBJ1-5, with D possibly matching TRBD1 (6 bases). V lost 2 bases and J lost 4, with 12 bases in between. CDR1 is SGHAT and CDR2 is FQDESV in the germline V gene (reference sequence). This CDR3 contains 15 residues. CDR3 DNA sequence: TGTGCCAGCAGCTTAACAGGGAATGAAAATCAGCCCCAGCATTTT. Translated: CASSLTGNENQPQHF.

In this sample, this clonotype turned up a few times. The chain couples TRBV7-9 to TRBJ2-3, with D possibly matching TRBD2 (5 bases). The CDR3 spans 13 residues. The germline V gene has CDR1 SEHNR and CDR2 FQNEAQ (reference sequence). The V and J ends lost 7 bases and 8 bases respectively, with 16 bases between them. CDR3 amino acids: CASTYPSEGTQYF. The CDR3 nucleotides are TGTGCCAGCACCTACCCTTCAGAGGGTACGCAGTATTTT.

The sample holds many counts of this clonotype. The rearrangement uses TRBV27 and TRBJ1-1; D remains ambiguous. V was clipped by 8 bases and J by 3 bases, with 13 bases between them. CDR1 and CDR2 from the germline V gene are MNHEY and SMNVEV (reference sequence). This CDR3 has 13 amino acids. The CDR3 bases are TGTGCCAGCGCCACTTCCGGAGACACTGAAGCTTTCTTT. It codes for CASATSGDTEAFF.

The chain couples TRBV7-8 to TRBJ2-3, with 7 bases aligning to TRBD1. Germline trimming cut 1 base from V and 0 bases from J; bases unmatched to any gene: 4. This CDR3 is built from 16 residues. Germline lookup yields CDR1 SGHVS and CDR2 FQNEAQ. CDR3 nucleotides: TGTGCCAGCAGCTTAGTGGGGACAGCAAGCACAGATACGCAGTATTTT. It specifies CASSLVGTASTDTQYF. Full variable domain (remainder filled in from reference TRBV7-8 and TRBJ2-3): GAGVSQSPRYKVAKRGQDVALRCDPISGHVSLFWYQQALGQGPEFLTYFQNEAQLDKSGLPSDRFFAERPEGSVSTLKIQRTQQEDSAVYLCASSLVGTASTDTQYFGPGTRLTVL.

This clonotype appeared once. The CDR3: CASSENVNEQFF. DNA for the CDR3: TGCGCCAGCAGTGAGAATGTCAATGAGCAGTTCTTC. The rearrangement joins TRBV10-1 to TRBJ2-1; D unclear. This CDR3 has 12 amino acids. V was pared by 2 bases and J by 6 bases, with 5 bases between. Germline assignment: CDR1 WNHNN and CDR2 SYGVQD (reference sequence).

This clonotype was observed a few times. J is TRBJ2-6 and V is TRBV11-1, with a tentative D call TRBD1 (5 bases). The CDR3 runs 15 residues. The germline V gene encodes CDR1 SGHAT and CDR2 FQDESV (reference sequence). V was shortened by 4 bases and J by 4 bases, with 11 bases between the two germline ends. CDR3 DNA: TGTGCCAGCAGCTCCAGGGTGAGCGGGGCCAACGTCCTGACTTTC. It is translated as CASSSRVSGANVLTF.

This clonotype was recorded at least ten times. The V call is TRBV28, the J call TRBJ2-2; the match to TRBD1 covers 8 bases. Unmatched junction bases numbered 4, after V lost 5 bases and J lost 2 bases. The CDR3 covers 15 residues. Looked up from germline, CDR1 is MDHEN and CDR2 is SYDVKM. The CDR3 DNA reads TGTGCCAGCAGTCGGACAGGGAGCAACACCGGGGAGCTGTTTTTT. This codes for CASSRTGSNTGELFF. Complete variable domain (other parts from reference TRBV28 and TRBJ2-2): DVKVTQSSRYLVKRTGEKVFLECVQDMDHENMFWYRQDPGLGLRLIYFSYDVKMKEKGDIPEGYSVSREKKERFSLILESASTNQTSMYLCASSRTGSNTGELFFGEGSRLTVL.

The chain is built from TRBV6-5 and TRBJ1-1, with TRBD1 as a possible D gene (5 bases). V shed 5 bases and J shed 0 bases, with 13 bases lying between them. Germline loops: CDR1 MNHEY, CDR2 SVGAGI. The CDR3 length is 15 residues. CDR3 in amino acids: CASSQGFIMNTEAFF. The CDR3 DNA follows: TGTGCCAGCAGTCAGGGATTCATCATGAACACTGAAGCTTTCTTT.

The J gene is TRBJ1-1, the V gene TRBV6-6; a weak D match, TRBD1 (6 bases). V was shortened by 2 bases and J by 0 bases, with 13 bases between the two germline ends. CDR3 size: 16 residues. Germline CDR1 is MNHNY and CDR2 is SVGAGI (reference sequence). CDR3 DNA: TGTGCCAGCAGTTACCTGGACAGCCTAATGAACACTGAAGCTTTCTTT. Translating it yields CASSYLDSLMNTEAFF.

This clonotype was seen only a few times. V is TRBV30 and J is TRBJ2-3; 9 nucleotides line up with TRBD2. Germline V gene sequence: CDR1 GTSNPN, CDR2 SVGIG (reference sequence). CDR3 size: 13 residues. Unmatched junction bases numbered 1, after V lost 4 bases and J lost 2 bases. The CDR3 loop reads CAWTSGVTDTQYF. CDR3 DNA sequence: TGTGCCTGGACTAGCGGGGTCACAGATACGCAGTATTTT.

This chain uses TRBV28 with TRBJ2-2; 7 nucleotides align to TRBD2. Germline V lookup: CDR1 MDHEN, CDR2 SYDVKM. This CDR3 comprises 15 residues. Trimming removed 8 bases from V and 1 base from J; junction bases left unmatched: 7. For the CDR3, the DNA is TGTGCCAGCTCAGGCCCTAGCGGGAACACCGGGGAGCTGTTTTTT. This sequence encodes CASSGPSGNTGELFF.

This clonotype was counted many times. The rearrangement joins TRBV9 to TRBJ2-3; 11 nucleotides match TRBD2. The germline gives CDR1 SGDLS, CDR2 YYNGEE. The CDR3 totals 15 residues. V lost 2 bases, J lost 6 bases, and 5 bases stayed unmatched. Here the CDR3 reads CASSVRLAGLDTQYF. CDR3 nucleotide sequence: TGTGCCAGCAGCGTCCGACTAGCGGGGCTCGATACGCAGTATTTT.